A selection of T cell receptor beta chains follows, all from one sample in a study of quantifying T cell responses using KT2 cells. TCRdb fed the UMI-ligation and nested PCR reads into MiXCR, producing one record per CDR3 protein. The sample lists under 35,000 distinct CDR3 sequences, under 13% occurring once. The sequenced material came from PBMCs spiked with cells of the T cell clone KT2. Receptor source: a human donor. Both conserved end residues are part of each CDR3. Fields, in order: V gene, D gene, J gene, clone size, CDR3 protein, CDR3 DNA. The D gene is left open where the match is weak. Expanded clones are given a class, and other clones once, few, many or no size at all.

v_call: TRBV2; d_call: .; j_call: TRBJ1-4; clone_size: few; cdr3_aa: CASLGGGNEKLFF; cdr3_nt: TGTGCCAGCCTTGGAGGGGGTAATGAAAAACTGTTTTTT
v_call: TRBV12-3/TRBV12-4; d_call: .; j_call: TRBJ1-2; clone_size: many; cdr3_aa: CASSLVSAPNYGYTF; cdr3_nt: TGTGCCAGCAGTTTAGTTTCAGCGCCTAACTATGGCTACACCTTC
v_call: TRBV5-1; d_call: TRBD1; j_call: TRBJ2-3; clone_size: .; cdr3_aa: CASSPNIDRGQEYF; cdr3_nt: TGCGCCAGCAGCCCCAACATCGACAGGGGGCAGGAGTATTTT
v_call: TRBV6-4; d_call: TRBD2; j_call: TRBJ2-1; clone_size: many; cdr3_aa: CASSWTSEGHNEQFF; cdr3_nt: TGTGCCAGCAGTTGGACTAGCGAGGGCCACAATGAGCAGTTCTTC
v_call: TRBV14; d_call: .; j_call: TRBJ2-3; clone_size: few; cdr3_aa: CASTKAGSPDTQYF; cdr3_nt: TGTGCCAGCACCAAGGCTGGTTCACCAGATACGCAGTATTTT
v_call: TRBV13; d_call: TRBD1; j_call: TRBJ1-5; clone_size: .; cdr3_aa: CATPGQGHQPQHF; cdr3_nt: TGTGCCACTCCGGGACAGGGCCATCAGCCCCAGCATTTT
v_call: TRBV12-3/TRBV12-4; d_call: .; j_call: TRBJ1-3; clone_size: many; cdr3_aa: CASMILKATGNTIYF; cdr3_nt: TGTGCCAGCATGATCCTTAAGGCAACCGGAAACACCATATATTTT
v_call: TRBV20-1; d_call: .; j_call: TRBJ2-4; clone_size: .; cdr3_aa: CSARAISDISDIQYF; cdr3_nt: TGCAGTGCTAGAGCCATCTCAGACATCTCAGACATTCAGTACTTC
v_call: TRBV5-1; d_call: .; j_call: TRBJ2-3; clone_size: many; cdr3_aa: CASSRTGTQHTDTQYF; cdr3_nt: TGCGCCAGCAGCAGGACCGGGACCCAACACACAGATACGCAGTATTTT
v_call: TRBV5-1; d_call: .; j_call: TRBJ1-5; clone_size: .; cdr3_aa: CASSRAADQPQHF; cdr3_nt: TGCGCCAGCAGCAGGGCAGCTGATCAGCCCCAGCATTTT
v_call: TRBV5-6; d_call: .; j_call: TRBJ2-4; clone_size: .; cdr3_aa: CASSLFVAKTIQYF; cdr3_nt: TGTGCCAGCAGCTTGTTTGTTGCCAAAACCATTCAGTACTTC
v_call: TRBV7-8; d_call: .; j_call: TRBJ1-5; clone_size: few; cdr3_aa: CASSLSSGHQPQHF; cdr3_nt: TGTGCCAGCAGCTTATCTTCAGGGCATCAGCCCCAGCATTTT
v_call: TRBV9; d_call: .; j_call: TRBJ2-3; clone_size: few; cdr3_aa: CASSRQSRTDTQYF; cdr3_nt: TGTGCCAGCAGCAGACAGTCCCGCACAGATACGCAGTATTTT
v_call: TRBV11-2; d_call: TRBD1; j_call: TRBJ1-1; clone_size: many; cdr3_aa: CASTTGGGSTEAFF; cdr3_nt: TGTGCCAGCACCACAGGGGGCGGAAGCACTGAAGCTTTCTTT
v_call: TRBV7-2; d_call: .; j_call: TRBJ2-2; clone_size: many; cdr3_aa: CASSLGPTDTGELFF; cdr3_nt: TGTGCCAGCAGCTTAGGGCCGACAGACACCGGGGAGCTGTTTTTT
v_call: TRBV7-9; d_call: .; j_call: TRBJ1-4; clone_size: .; cdr3_aa: CASSLAQGQEKLFF; cdr3_nt: TGTGCCAGCAGCTTAGCACAGGGTCAGGAAAAACTGTTTTTT
v_call: TRBV6-1; d_call: .; j_call: TRBJ1-4; clone_size: .; cdr3_aa: CASSEGQSVSEKLFF; cdr3_nt: TGTGCCAGCAGTGAGGGCCAGTCGGTTAGTGAAAAACTGTTTTTT
v_call: TRBV7-2; d_call: TRBD2; j_call: TRBJ2-1; clone_size: many; cdr3_aa: CASSLVAGAGNEQFF; cdr3_nt: TGTGCCAGCAGCTTAGTAGCGGGAGCCGGCAATGAGCAGTTCTTC
v_call: TRBV2; d_call: .; j_call: TRBJ2-3; clone_size: few; cdr3_aa: CASSKGSGDTDTQYF; cdr3_nt: TGTGCCAGCAGTAAAGGTAGCGGCGACACAGATACGCAGTATTTT
v_call: TRBV15; d_call: TRBD2; j_call: TRBJ2-1; clone_size: .; cdr3_aa: CVTSRAGTSGGNEQFF; cdr3_nt: TGTGTCACCAGCAGAGCCGGGACTAGCGGGGGCAATGAGCAGTTCTTC
v_call: TRBV18; d_call: .; j_call: TRBJ2-7; clone_size: .; cdr3_aa: CASSFRSSYEQYF; cdr3_nt: TGTGCCAGCTCGTTCAGAAGCTCCTACGAGCAGTACTTC
v_call: TRBV4-1; d_call: TRBD1; j_call: TRBJ1-5; clone_size: many; cdr3_aa: CASSHHRGTEPQHF; cdr3_nt: TGCGCCAGCAGCCATCACAGGGGTACTGAGCCCCAGCATTTT
v_call: TRBV20-1; d_call: .; j_call: TRBJ2-7; clone_size: many; cdr3_aa: CSARDRTRGNEQYF; cdr3_nt: TGCAGTGCTAGAGACCGGACTCGAGGGAACGAGCAGTACTTC
v_call: TRBV6-5; d_call: TRBD1; j_call: TRBJ1-2; clone_size: .; cdr3_aa: CASKPLRGQMNYGYTF; cdr3_nt: TGTGCCAGCAAACCACTCCGGGGACAGATGAACTATGGCTACACCTTC
v_call: TRBV6-1; d_call: TRBD2; j_call: TRBJ2-7; clone_size: .; cdr3_aa: CASTSSGGSYEQYF; cdr3_nt: TGTGCCAGCACCTCTAGCGGGGGCTCCTACGAGCAGTACTTC
v_call: TRBV11-3; d_call: TRBD1; j_call: TRBJ2-7; clone_size: few; cdr3_aa: CASSSGTATYEQYF; cdr3_nt: TGTGCCAGCAGCTCGGGGACAGCGACCTACGAGCAGTACTTC
v_call: TRBV27; d_call: .; j_call: TRBJ1-6; clone_size: .; cdr3_aa: CASSFLGVPRSPLHF; cdr3_nt: TGTGCCAGCAGTTTTTTGGGGGTCCCTCGTTCACCCCTCCACTTT
v_call: TRBV12-3/TRBV12-4; d_call: .; j_call: TRBJ1-1; clone_size: .; cdr3_aa: CASSLETRPGRAFF; cdr3_nt: TGTGCCAGCAGTTTAGAGACTAGGCCAGGGCGGGCTTTCTTT
v_call: TRBV20-1; d_call: .; j_call: TRBJ1-1; clone_size: few; cdr3_aa: CSARDRMNTEAFF; cdr3_nt: TGCAGTGCTAGAGACAGAATGAACACTGAAGCTTTCTTT
v_call: TRBV4-1; d_call: .; j_call: TRBJ2-7; clone_size: medium-sized; cdr3_aa: CASSQRDRTSYEQYF; cdr3_nt: TGCGCCAGCAGCCAAAGAGACAGGACCTCCTACGAGCAGTACTTC
v_call: TRBV12-5; d_call: TRBD1; j_call: TRBJ1-5; clone_size: many; cdr3_aa: CASGFRARGTDSNQPQHF; cdr3_nt: TGTGCTAGTGGTTTCCGAGCTCGGGGGACAGATAGCAATCAGCCCCAGCATTTT
v_call: TRBV20-1; d_call: .; j_call: TRBJ1-6; clone_size: .; cdr3_aa: CSASDELDNSPLHF; cdr3_nt: TGCAGTGCTAGCGACGAGCTCGATAATTCACCCCTCCACTTT
v_call: TRBV7-2; d_call: TRBD1; j_call: TRBJ1-1; clone_size: many; cdr3_aa: CASSREQGYTEAFF; cdr3_nt: TGTGCCAGCAGCAGGGAACAGGGGTACACTGAAGCTTTCTTT
v_call: TRBV9; d_call: .; j_call: TRBJ2-1; clone_size: .; cdr3_aa: CASSKGLNEQFF; cdr3_nt: TGTGCCAGCAGTAAAGGCTTGAATGAGCAGTTCTTC
v_call: TRBV7-6; d_call: TRBD1; j_call: TRBJ2-7; clone_size: .; cdr3_aa: CASSDSGQGDAYEQYF; cdr3_nt: TGTGCCAGCAGCGACTCGGGTCAGGGGGACGCCTACGAGCAGTACTTC
v_call: TRBV4-3; d_call: .; j_call: TRBJ1-4; clone_size: few; cdr3_aa: CASRGAQSTNEKLFF; cdr3_nt: TGCGCCAGCAGGGGAGCGCAATCAACTAATGAAAAACTGTTTTTT
v_call: TRBV12-5; d_call: .; j_call: TRBJ2-5; clone_size: .; cdr3_aa: CASAIGTDKIVTQYF; cdr3_nt: TGTGCTAGTGCCATCGGGACTGATAAGATTGTGACCCAGTACTTC
v_call: TRBV20-1; d_call: .; j_call: TRBJ2-5; clone_size: many; cdr3_aa: CSAVAGVTQYF; cdr3_nt: TGCAGTGCAGTGGCTGGGGTGACCCAGTACTTC
v_call: TRBV5-1; d_call: .; j_call: TRBJ1-6; clone_size: .; cdr3_aa: CASSGYDRSRGNSPLHF; cdr3_nt: TGCGCCAGCAGCGGTTACGACAGGTCTCGCGGTAATTCACCCCTCCACTTT
v_call: TRBV11-3; d_call: .; j_call: TRBJ2-3; clone_size: .; cdr3_aa: CASSTARGRDTQYF; cdr3_nt: TGTGCCAGCAGCACCGCCCGGGGCCGGGATACGCAGTATTTT
v_call: TRBV7-6; d_call: .; j_call: TRBJ2-3; clone_size: .; cdr3_aa: CASSLAAGSATDTQYF; cdr3_nt: TGTGCCAGCAGCTTAGCTGCAGGTTCGGCGACAGATACGCAGTATTTT
v_call: TRBV10-1; d_call: .; j_call: TRBJ2-1; clone_size: .; cdr3_aa: CASSESGGGAREQFF; cdr3_nt: TGCGCCAGCAGTGAGTCCGGAGGGGGGGCCCGGGAGCAGTTCTTC
v_call: TRBV7-2; d_call: .; j_call: TRBJ2-1; clone_size: .; cdr3_aa: CASSLQGSSYNEQFF; cdr3_nt: TGTGCCAGCAGCTTACAGGGAAGCTCCTACAATGAGCAGTTCTTC
v_call: TRBV9; d_call: TRBD1; j_call: TRBJ2-7; clone_size: many; cdr3_aa: CASSVGGTAYEQYF; cdr3_nt: TGTGCCAGCAGCGTAGGGGGGACAGCCTACGAGCAGTACTTC
v_call: TRBV6-5; d_call: TRBD1; j_call: TRBJ1-6; clone_size: .; cdr3_aa: CASSYAKAGGIGSPLHF; cdr3_nt: TGTGCCAGCAGTTACGCAAAGGCAGGGGGGATAGGTTCACCCCTCCACTTT
v_call: TRBV7-2; d_call: .; j_call: TRBJ1-3; clone_size: .; cdr3_aa: CASSPRGVGSGNTIYF; cdr3_nt: TGTGCCAGCAGCCCTCGAGGAGTGGGCTCTGGAAACACCATATATTTT
v_call: TRBV7-9; d_call: .; j_call: TRBJ2-7; clone_size: few; cdr3_aa: CASSSLSQGSYEQYF; cdr3_nt: TGTGCCAGCAGCTCTCTATCACAGGGCTCCTACGAGCAGTACTTC
v_call: TRBV14; d_call: .; j_call: TRBJ1-1; clone_size: few; cdr3_aa: CASSTPPPTEAFF; cdr3_nt: TGTGCCAGCAGCACCCCTCCTCCCACTGAAGCTTTCTTT
v_call: TRBV29-1; d_call: .; j_call: TRBJ1-5; clone_size: few; cdr3_aa: CSVVVGQAGNQPQHF; cdr3_nt: TGCAGCGTTGTGGTAGGGCAGGCCGGCAATCAGCCCCAGCATTTT
v_call: TRBV13; d_call: .; j_call: TRBJ2-1; clone_size: few; cdr3_aa: CASSAMWGPLGNEQFF; cdr3_nt: TGTGCCAGCAGCGCTATGTGGGGTCCTTTAGGGAATGAGCAGTTCTTC
v_call: TRBV5-1; d_call: .; j_call: TRBJ2-3; clone_size: few; cdr3_aa: CASSLQPGQSSTDTQYF; cdr3_nt: TGCGCCAGCAGCTTGCAACCAGGTCAAAGTAGCACAGATACGCAGTATTTT